This TCR beta chain is from a study of shared clonotypes between healthy human individuals. Findings and caveats of the study: Generally, estimated richness proved larger in naive subsets than it did in memory subsets. Among a few donors, roughly 5% of naive CD4 clonotypes were found in common.

The germline V gene has CDR1 PRHDT and CDR2 FYEKMQ (reference sequence). This CDR3 comprises 18 residues. Trimming cost V 2 bases and J 2 bases, with 20 bases left between them. As defined, naive CD8 cells were CD45RO-negative and positively selected for CCR7, with terminally differentiated effector memory CD45RA+ cells excluded. About this clone: The antigen is not known.

Clones were sequenced by immunoSEQ multiplex PCR, and TCRdb holds only the in-frame ones, with some missing. The sample yields around 2.1 million clones, about 92% seen once. This sequence joins TRBV13 and TRBJ2-3; D gene unclear. The source of this sequence is a man younger than 35 in good health. Some clones in this sample may be carry-over from other donors' samples. Sequencing was carried out using naive CD8+ T cells from PBMCs. CDR3 in amino acids: CASSLRVGQKTYTDTQYF. CDR3 DNA: TGTGCCAGCAGCTTACGGGTCGGGCAGAAGACTTACACAGATACGCAGTATTTT.